This note documents a single T cell receptor (beta chain) sequence. The antigen is not known. Healthy and HIV-negative, the adult donors had no recent acute infections or vaccinations. The genomic DNA of each subset was split evenly across several immunoSEQ plates. The authors' processing: Without quality scores, immunoSEQ junctional reads could not be filtered like full-length reads. Sequenced by immunoSEQ multiplex PCR; TCRdb stores in-frame clones only, minus some. For V, J and clone size, that table is used; D and trimming come from the DNA. Of around 450,000 clones detected, 70% to 80% appear once; the ten largest clones hold 13%. The record originates from a study of shared clonotypes between healthy human individuals. Points from the study as a whole: A small donor pool kept down the genetic and exposure-history diversity that was represented.

This receptor was obtained from a woman in her thirties or forties in good health. Some clones in this sample may be carry-over from other donors' samples. The sample consisted of PBMCs.

The CDR3 spells CASSPGQGKVYEQYF. The CDR3 DNA sequence: TGTGCCAGCAGTCCGGGACAGGGGAAGGTTTACGAGCAGTACTTC. This chain connects TRBV28 to TRBJ2-7, with 10 bases aligning to TRBD1. The germline V gene has CDR1 MDHEN and CDR2 SYDVKM. Unmatched junction bases numbered 8, after V lost 5 bases and J lost 4 bases. This CDR3 has 15 residues.